This TCR beta chain was observed in a study of cytomegalovirus exposure and HLA in healthy donors. Germline-derived CDR1 and CDR2 are ENHRY and SYGVKD. The CDR3 sequence is 12 residues long. V was shortened by 4 bases and J by 5 bases, with 9 bases between the two germline ends. In the PCR, 60 Vbeta and 13 Jbeta primers were used. The table came from immunoSEQ multiplex PCR; TCRdb's copy has only in-frame clones and leaves some out. The sample records 100,000 to 150,000 clones, around 75% being singletons. The receptor's source is a woman between 45 and 60 years old in good health and CMV-seronegative. The chain carries TRBV10-3 and TRBJ2-7, with unresolved D. Specimen: PBMCs. The chain's CDR3 is CAISGATNEQYF. The CDR3 DNA reads as TGTGCCATCAGTGGGGCTACCAACGAGCAGTACTTC.